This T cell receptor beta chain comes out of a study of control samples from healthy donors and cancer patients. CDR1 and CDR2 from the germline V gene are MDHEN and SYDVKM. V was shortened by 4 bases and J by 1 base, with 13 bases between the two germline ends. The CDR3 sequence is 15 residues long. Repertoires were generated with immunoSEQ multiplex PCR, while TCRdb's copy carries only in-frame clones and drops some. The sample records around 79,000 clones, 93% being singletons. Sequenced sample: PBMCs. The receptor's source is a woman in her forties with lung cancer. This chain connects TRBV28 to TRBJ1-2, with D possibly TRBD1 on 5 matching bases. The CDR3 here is CASSSQDKLNYGYTF. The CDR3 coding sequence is TGTGCCAGCAGTTCTCAGGACAAACTTAACTATGGCTACACCTTC.